One and the same sample provided the 31 T cell receptor beta chains below, sequenced in a study of blood T cells in healthy people across ages. Combining a sample-barcoded 5' primer with a J-beta primer mix, a second PCR ran for 7 to 11 cycles. TCRdb re-analysed the 5' RACE reads in MiXCR, keeping a single row per CDR3 protein. The sample gives around 1,800,000 distinct CDR3 sequences, approximately 40% of which show up once; roughly 23% is in the top ten. Input material: blood. The receptors come from a human donor in good health.

Only a few counts were recorded for this clonotype. The J gene is TRBJ1-2, the V gene TRBV6-5, with no clear D. The germline V gene has CDR1 MNHEY and CDR2 SVGAGI. The CDR3 consists of 14 residues. V was pared by 6 bases and J by 10 bases, with 21 bases between. The CDR3 nucleotides are TGTGCCAGCAGACGGTCGTCGTTTTTCAATATCTACACCTTC. Translation: CASRRSSFFNIYTF.

This clonotype was seen only a few times. The V gene is TRBV5-1, the J gene TRBJ2-4; D might be TRBD1 (6 bases). This CDR3 is 16 amino acids long. Deletions cut 3 bases from V and 6 bases from J, with 19 bases between. CDR1 SGHRS and CDR2 YFSETQ come from the germline V gene. CDR3 nucleotides: TGCGCCAGCAGCTCTTCTTGGGGAGCAGGGGTAAACATTCAGTACTTC. This gives the protein CASSSSWGAGVNIQYF. Full variable domain (remainder filled in from reference TRBV5-1 and TRBJ2-4): KAGVTQTPRYLIKTRGQQVTLSCSPISGHRSVSWYQQTPGQGLQFLFEYFSETQRNKGNFPGRFSGRQFSNSRSEMNVSTLELGDSALYLCASSSSWGAGVNIQYFGAGTRLSVL.

This clonotype has more than one count but fewer than ten. The chain uses TRBV20-1 and TRBJ2-7; 8 bases match TRBD2. From germline, CDR1 is DFQATT and CDR2 SNEGSKA (reference sequence). V was clipped by 1 base and J by 5 bases; unmatched bases: 7. This CDR3 has 14 residues. This CDR3 reads CSARGSGAGDEQYF. The CDR3 nucleotides read TGCAGTGCTAGAGGTAGCGGGGCCGGGGACGAGCAGTACTTC.

The chain uses TRBV4-3 and TRBJ2-6; D remains ambiguous. Germline V gives CDR1 LGHNA, CDR2 YSLEER. With 1 base removed from V and 2 bases from J, the gap between germline ends came to 9 bases. The CDR3 sequence is 16 residues long. CDR3 amino acids: CASSQGLAAGANVLTF. The CDR3 DNA sequence: TGCGCCAGCAGCCAAGGGTTAGCTGCTGGGGCCAACGTCCTGACTTTC.

With respect to this clonotype: At one end, the junction sequence differs from germline, possibly due to a read error. CDR3 nucleotides: TGTGCCAGCAGCGGGGACAGGGTCCAGGGTGGCTGCACCTTC. Translated, it gives CASSGDRVQGGCTF. The chain uses TRBV7-2 and TRBJ1-2; TRBD1 matches at 9 bases. The CDR3 is made up of 14 amino acids. In germline, CDR1 is SGHTA, CDR2 FQGNSA.

This clonotype has a handful of counts. The CDR3 region has the DNA TGTGCCAGCAGTTTATTAACAGGGGGCGGGCAGCAGTACTTC. Translating gives CASSLLTGGGQQYF. This chain links TRBV27 with TRBJ2-5; 9 bases agree with TRBD1. J lost 11 bases, V lost 1 base, and 8 bases had no gene match. The V gene's germline CDR1 is MNHEY and CDR2 SMNVEV (reference sequence). The CDR3 has 14 amino acids.

The chain combines TRBV14 with TRBJ2-4, with D possibly being TRBD1 or TRBD2 (5 bases each). Germline V gene lookup returns CDR1 SGHDN and CDR2 FVKESK. The CDR3 has 16 amino acids. The V gene lost 0 bases and the J gene lost 1 base, with 10 bases spanning the gap. The CDR3 nucleotides are TGTGCCAGCAGCCAAGATCTGGGGGATGCCAAAAACATTCAGTACTTC. It specifies CASSQDLGDAKNIQYF. The full variable domain, completed using reference TRBV14 and TRBJ2-4, is EAGVTQFPSHSVIEKGQTVTLRCDPISGHDNLYWYRRVMGKEIKFLLHFVKESKQDESGMPNNRFLAERTGGTYSTLKVQPAELEDSGVYFCASSQDLGDAKNIQYFGAGTRLSVL.

This clonotype has more than one count but fewer than ten. The V gene is TRBV6-6, the J gene TRBJ2-1; D unclear. V was clipped by 5 bases and J by 7 bases, with 9 bases between them. The CDR3 extends over 12 amino acids. The germline gives CDR1 MNHNY, CDR2 SVGAGI (reference sequence). CDR3 nucleotide sequence: TGTGCCAGCAGTGACGTACGGAATGAGCAGTTCTTC. Translating gives CASSDVRNEQFF.

Of note for this clonotype: Germline is not matched at one junction end, which may reflect a read error. J is TRBJ1-2 and V is TRBV14; possible D gene TRBD1, 6 bases. Germline V gene sequence: CDR1 SGHDN, CDR2 FVKESK. The CDR3 runs to 16 residues. DNA of the CDR3: TGTGCCAGTAGCCAAGTACCGGGACACGAGCAATATGGCTACACCTTC. It encodes CASSQVPGHEQYGYTF. Variable domain in full (rest from reference TRBV14 and TRBJ1-2): EAGVTQFPSHSVIEKGQTVTLRCDPISGHDNLYWYRRVMGKEIKFLLHFVKESKQDESGMPNNRFLAERTGGTYSTLKVQPAELEDSGVYFCASSQVPGHEQYGYTFGSGTRLTVV.

The chain recombines TRBV6-1 with TRBJ2-1, with D unresolved. V was pared by 3 bases and J by 4 bases, with 7 bases between. The CDR3 loop spans 13 amino acids. Germline values: CDR1 MNHNS, CDR2 SASEGT. CDR3 nucleotide sequence: TGTGCCAGCAGTGAGGTCTATTACAATGAGCAGTTCTTC. Protein: CASSEVYYNEQFF.

The rearrangement uses TRBV7-9 and TRBJ2-1; weak D call: TRBD2 (6 bases). V was cut by 2 bases and J by 6 bases, with 14 bases left in between. The CDR3 has 15 amino acids. Germline V gene lookup returns CDR1 SEHNR and CDR2 FQNEAQ (reference sequence). The CDR3 nucleotides are TGTGCCAGCAGCTTACGGGGGACCAGACTCAATGAGCAGTTCTTC. Translated, it gives CASSLRGTRLNEQFF.

The chain recombines TRBV7-2 with TRBJ2-5; D might be TRBD1 (6 bases). V was trimmed by 5 bases and J by 4 bases, leaving 14 bases between them. This CDR3 comprises 14 residues. From germline, CDR1 is SGHTA and CDR2 FQGNSA. CDR3 protein: CASSGIRGAETQYF. The CDR3 DNA is TGTGCCAGCAGCGGGATCAGGGGAGCAGAGACCCAGTACTTC.

This clonotype was seen only a few times. The chain joins TRBV12-3 or TRBV12-4 to TRBJ1-1; no reliable D call. Trimming removed 5 bases from V and 1 base from J, with 11 bases in between. The CDR3 sequence is 14 residues long. The CDR3 region is CASSPPLTNTEAFF. DNA for the CDR3: TGTGCCAGCAGTCCCCCGCTTACGAACACTGAAGCTTTCTTT.

There are a few counts of this clonotype. This rearrangement joins TRBV5-5 to TRBJ2-1; TRBD1 might be the D (5 bases). This CDR3 contains 14 residues. Per germline, CDR1 SGHKS and CDR2 YYEKEE (reference sequence). With 5 bases removed from V and 5 bases from J, the gap between germline ends came to 14 bases. The CDR3 DNA reads as TGTGCCAGCAGGACAGATTTTACCCACAATGAGCAGTTCTTC. Its translation: CASRTDFTHNEQFF.

This chain uses TRBV20-1 with TRBJ2-1, with 9 positions matching TRBD2. The CDR3 runs 16 residues. Germline V gives CDR1 DFQATT, CDR2 SNEGSKA (reference sequence). Trimming removed 6 bases from V and 3 bases from J; junction bases left unmatched: 12. CDR3: CSAWAAGGGDYNEQFF. Here the CDR3 DNA reads TGCAGTGCCTGGGCCGCTGGCGGGGGGGACTACAATGAGCAGTTCTTC.

The V and J genes are TRBV10-3 and TRBJ1-5; the match to TRBD1 covers 8 bases. J was trimmed by 4 bases and V by 10 bases; bases with no gene match: 6. Germline CDR1 is ENHRY and CDR2 is SYGVKD. The CDR3 runs to 13 residues. The CDR3 loop reads CATAGQANQPQHF. CDR3 coding DNA: TGTGCCACCGCGGGACAGGCGAATCAGCCCCAGCATTTT.

This clonotype appeared a few times. This chain links TRBV2 with TRBJ1-2, with TRBD1 identical over 7 bases. CDR3 length: 17 residues. V was clipped by 3 bases and J by 6 bases; unmatched bases: 16. Per germline, CDR1 SNHLY and CDR2 FYNNEI. CDR3 nucleotide sequence: TGTGCCAGCAGTGACCCCCTGATGGGGCAGGGGGTAGATGGCTACACCTTC. Protein sequence: CASSDPLMGQGVDGYTF.

V usage is TRBV2 and J usage is TRBJ2-7; D unclear. The CDR3 is 13 amino acids. Germline V gives CDR1 SNHLY, CDR2 FYNNEI. V shed 8 bases and J shed 5 bases, with 16 bases lying between them. CDR3 in amino acids: CASVRSLVNEQYF. The CDR3 nucleotides read TGTGCCAGCGTAAGAAGCCTAGTAAACGAGCAGTACTTC.

This sequence joins TRBV2 and TRBJ1-5; 9 bases align to TRBD1. The CDR3 loop spans 13 amino acids. V trimming: 6 bases; J trimming: 5 bases; junction bases outside the gene matches: 2. Germline V gives CDR1 SNHLY, CDR2 FYNNEI. The CDR3 protein is CASRWDRDQPQHF. The CDR3 region has the DNA TGTGCCAGCAGATGGGACAGGGATCAGCCCCAGCATTTT. The full variable domain, rest sourced from reference TRBV2 and TRBJ1-5, is EPEVTQTPSHQVTQMGQEVILRCVPISNHLYFYWYRQILGQKVEFLVSFYNNEISEKSEIFDDQFSVERPDGSNFTLKIRSTKLEDSAMYFCASRWDRDQPQHFGDGTRLSIL.

This clonotype was detected a few times. The chain employs TRBV4-1 and TRBJ2-7, with 9 nucleotides matching TRBD1. The CDR3 runs 14 residues. V shed 4 bases and J 6 bases; nucleotides not matched to a gene: 7. In germline, CDR1 is MGHRA, CDR2 YSYEKL. This CDR3 reads CASSPLQGASEQYF. The DNA of the CDR3 is TGCGCCAGCAGCCCCTTACAGGGGGCCTCCGAGCAGTACTTC.

This clonotype came up once. This chain links TRBV20-1 with TRBJ2-1; D is undetermined. Germline loops: CDR1 DFQATT, CDR2 SNEGSKA (reference sequence). This CDR3 is built from 11 residues. Trimming removed 4 bases from V and 5 bases from J, with 6 bases in between. The CDR3 bases are TGCAGTGCTAAAGTAGACAATGAGCAGTTCTTC. This encodes CSAKVDNEQFF.

This clonotype was observed a few times. The V call is TRBV5-1, the J call TRBJ2-3; the D gene is possibly TRBD1 (6 bases). V was shortened by 4 bases and J by 2 bases, with 17 bases between the two germline ends. CDR3 size: 16 residues. The V gene's germline CDR1 is SGHRS and CDR2 YFSETQ. This chain's CDR3 is CASSIGSQGTTDTQYF. Here the CDR3 DNA reads TGCGCCAGCAGCATCGGCTCTCAGGGGACCACAGATACGCAGTATTTT.

The chain has TRBV10-3 and TRBJ1-2; D may be TRBD1 (6 bases). V lost 2 bases and J 10 bases, leaving 20 bases between the germline ends. CDR1 ENHRY and CDR2 SYGVKD come from the germline V gene. This CDR3 is built from 15 residues. The CDR3 loop reads CAISETRGGVDDYTF. DNA for the CDR3: TGTGCCATCAGTGAGACCAGGGGTGGTGTCGATGACTACACCTTC.

This clonotype was detected ten times or more. V gene TRBV5-1 combines with J gene TRBJ2-3; TRBD1 aligns across 7 bases. The CDR3 contains 15 residues. V was pared by 2 bases and J by 3 bases, with 6 bases of the junction left unmatched. The germline V gene has CDR1 SGHRS and CDR2 YFSETQ. In nucleotides, the CDR3 is TGCGCCAGCAGCTTCGGACAGGCCGGAACAGATACGCAGTATTTT. Its translation: CASSFGQAGTDTQYF.

This chain connects TRBV9 to TRBJ2-3; 9 bases map to TRBD1. The CDR3 runs 18 residues. J was trimmed by 2 bases and V by 3 bases; bases with no gene match: 13. The V gene's germline CDR1 is SGDLS and CDR2 YYNGEE. CDR3 sequence (DNA): TGTGCCAGCAGCGCGAGTGTAACCGGGACAGGGTACACAGATACGCAGTATTTT. It translates to CASSASVTGTGYTDTQYF. The full variable domain, completed using reference TRBV9 and TRBJ2-3, is DSGVTQTPKHLITATGQRVTLRCSPRSGDLSVYWYQQSLDQGLQFLIQYYNGEERAKGNILERFSAQQFPDLHSELNLSSLELGDSALYFCASSASVTGTGYTDTQYFGPGTRLTVL.

The V gene is TRBV28, the J gene TRBJ1-5; tentatively, D is TRBD1 (6 bases). The CDR3 sequence is 15 residues long. Germline V gene sequence: CDR1 MDHEN, CDR2 SYDVKM. V was trimmed by 3 bases and J by 7 bases, leaving 16 bases between them. In DNA, the CDR3 is TGTGCCAGCAGTTTCTTGGAGGGGGGGGACCAGCCCCAGCATTTT. It translates to CASSFLEGGDQPQHF.

V gene TRBV5-1 combines with J gene TRBJ1-2; D remains unclear. Germline CDR1 is SGHRS and CDR2 is YFSETQ. The CDR3 has 14 residues. Trimming removed 2 bases at V and 2 bases at J, with 10 bases between. This CDR3 is CASSFFGENYGYTF. DNA of the CDR3: TGCGCCAGCAGCTTTTTTGGGGAGAACTATGGCTACACCTTC.

This clonotype was observed a few times. The J gene is TRBJ1-2, the V gene TRBV7-2, with 7 bases that match TRBD1. Germline trimming cut 5 bases from V and 0 bases from J; bases unmatched to any gene: 6. The V gene's germline CDR1 is SGHTA and CDR2 FQGNSA. The CDR3 spans 15 residues. CDR3 sequence reads: CASSPDRATNYGYTF. The CDR3 DNA sequence: TGTGCCAGCAGCCCCGACAGGGCCACTAACTATGGCTACACCTTC.

CDR3 nucleotides: TGTGCCAGCAGTGGGTGGTCAGTCGGGGTCTTCGAGCAGTACTTC. It is translated as CASSGWSVGVFEQYF. The J gene is TRBJ2-7, the V gene TRBV2, with a possible D match to TRBD2 (5 bases). Trimming stripped 4 bases from V and 6 bases from J, with 19 bases between. In germline, CDR1 is SNHLY, CDR2 FYNNEI. The CDR3 covers 15 residues.

The rearrangement uses TRBV12-3 or TRBV12-4 and TRBJ2-3; D gene unclear. The V gene lost 7 bases and the J gene lost 4 bases, with 15 bases spanning the gap. The CDR3 totals 14 residues. The CDR3 nucleotides read TGTGCCAGCAAACCTTGGCCCCTCCCAGATACGCAGTATTTT. It translates to CASKPWPLPDTQYF.

This sequence joins TRBV3-1 and TRBJ1-5; the match to TRBD1 covers 7 bases. With V trimmed by 7 bases and J by 9 bases, 12 bases remained unmatched. There are 14 residues in the CDR3. The V gene's germline CDR1 is LGHDT and CDR2 YNNKEL (reference sequence). For the CDR3, the DNA is TGTGCCAGCATCCCAAGGACAGGCCCTCGGCCCCAGCATTTT. This encodes CASIPRTGPRPQHF.